Detailed here is one T cell receptor (beta chain). The sample is drawn from a study of CD8 T cells in Susac syndrome. The T cells that were sequenced for TCR beta were CD8+ and CD4+ cells from blood. Reverse transcription used 0.5 to 1 ug RNA and random hexamers. TCRdb re-called the immunoSEQ multiplex PCR reads with MiXCR, one entry per CDR3 protein. The profile covers 95,000 to 150,000 distinct CDR3 sequences, with around 94% appearing a single time and 0.07% to 0.09% taken by the ten largest. V gave up 2 bases and J gave up 2 bases, with 12 bases separating them. Germline CDR1 SGHVS, CDR2 FQNEAQ. The CDR3 is 15 residues long.

The rearrangement joins TRBV7-8 to TRBJ2-5; perhaps TRBD1 as D (5 bases). The specimen sequenced was CD4+ T cells from PBMCs. The TCR sequence derives from a human donor in good health. The CDR3 DNA follows: TGTGCCAGCAGCTTAATAGGGGCACAACAAGAGACCCAGTACTTC. This sequence encodes CASSLIGAQQETQYF.